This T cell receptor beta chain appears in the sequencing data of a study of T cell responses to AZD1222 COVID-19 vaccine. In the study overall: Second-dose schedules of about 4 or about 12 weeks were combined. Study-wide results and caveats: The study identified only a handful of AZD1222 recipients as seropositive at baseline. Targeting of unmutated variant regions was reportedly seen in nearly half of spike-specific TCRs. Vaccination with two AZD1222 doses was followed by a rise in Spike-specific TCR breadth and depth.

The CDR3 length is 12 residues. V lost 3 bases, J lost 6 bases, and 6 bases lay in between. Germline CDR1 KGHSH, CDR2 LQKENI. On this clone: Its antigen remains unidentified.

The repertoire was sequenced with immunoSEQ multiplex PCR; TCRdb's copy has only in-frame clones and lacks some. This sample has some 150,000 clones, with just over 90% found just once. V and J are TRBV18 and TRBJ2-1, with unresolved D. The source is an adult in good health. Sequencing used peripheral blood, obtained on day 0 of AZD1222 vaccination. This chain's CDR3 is CASSPPSNEQFF. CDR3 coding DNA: TGTGCCAGCTCACCCCCCTCCAATGAGCAGTTCTTC. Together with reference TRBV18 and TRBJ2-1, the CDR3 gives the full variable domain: NAGVMQNPRHLVRRRGQEARLRCSPMKGHSHVYWYRQLPEEGLKFMVYLQKENIIDESGMPKERFSAEFPKEGPSILRIQQVVRGDSAAYFCASSPPSNEQFFGPGTRLTVL.